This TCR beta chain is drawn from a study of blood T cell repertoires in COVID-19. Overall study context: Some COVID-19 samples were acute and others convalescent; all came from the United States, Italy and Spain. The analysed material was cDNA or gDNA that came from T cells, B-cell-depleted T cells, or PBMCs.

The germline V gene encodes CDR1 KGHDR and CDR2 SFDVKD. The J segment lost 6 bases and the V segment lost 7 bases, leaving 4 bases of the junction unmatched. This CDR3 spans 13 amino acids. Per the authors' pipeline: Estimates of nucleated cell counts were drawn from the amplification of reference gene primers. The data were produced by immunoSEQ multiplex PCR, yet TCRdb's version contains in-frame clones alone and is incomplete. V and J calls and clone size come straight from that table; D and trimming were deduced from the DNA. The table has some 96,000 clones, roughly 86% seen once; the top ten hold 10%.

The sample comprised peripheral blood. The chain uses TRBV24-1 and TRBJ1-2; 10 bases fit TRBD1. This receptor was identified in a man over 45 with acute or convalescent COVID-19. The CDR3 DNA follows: TGTGCCACCAGAGGGACAGGGGAGGATGGCTACACCTTC. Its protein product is CATRGTGEDGYTF.